The 27 T cell receptor beta chains presented below share a single source sample, sequenced in a study of CXCR3-negative and CXCR3-positive naive CD8 T cells. Preparation of TRB cDNA libraries relied on 5' RACE carrying UMI labels. With the 5' RACE reads reprocessed, TCRdb shows one record per CDR3 protein and no DNA. The sample totals tens of thousands of distinct CDR3 sequences. The sequenced sample was naive CXCR3- CD8+ T cells from blood. Noted subset: CD45RO-CCR7+CD27+CD95- naive CD8+ T cells lacking CXCR3 (TNR3-). These receptors came from a human donor in good health. Some clones in this sample may be carry-over from other donors' samples.

The rearrangement joins TRBV4-1 to TRBJ2-2. Germline-derived CDR1 and CDR2 are MGHRA and YSYEKL. This CDR3 has 16 residues. The CDR3 loop reads CASSPDQLLNTGELFF.

The chain employs TRBV23-1 and TRBJ1-5; TCRdb's assignment of TRBD1 cannot be checked, as there is no DNA. TRBV23-1 is noted as an ORF with a role that remains uncertain. The CDR3 length is 14 residues. The CDR3 protein is CASSRPRRGHPQHF.

The V call is TRBV29-1, the J call TRBJ2-5; TCRdb lists TRBD1, though no DNA is available to test this call. This CDR3 region has 13 residues. In germline, CDR1 is SQVTM, CDR2 ANQGSEA. CDR3 in amino acids: CSVDTGTQETQYF.

The CDR3 here is CASSLALTGNNEQFF. This chain links TRBV7-6 with TRBJ2-1; as DNA is missing, the TRBD1 call by TCRdb cannot be tested. The CDR3 covers 15 residues. Looked up from germline, CDR1 is SGHVS and CDR2 is FNYEAQ.

This chain connects TRBV6-6 to TRBJ2-7; the D call from TCRdb, TRBD2, cannot be confirmed without DNA. This CDR3 is built from 17 residues. Germline V CDR1 and CDR2: MNHNY, SVGAGI (reference sequence). CDR3 protein: CASSYSSSGIVSYEQYF.

This chain connects TRBV7-6 to TRBJ2-7; the TCRdb D gene call, TRBD2, has no DNA to confirm it. From germline, CDR1 is SGHVS and CDR2 FNYEAQ. The CDR3 is 17 residues long. CDR3 protein: CASSSDPGLAGIHEQYF.

The chain recombines TRBV29-1 with TRBJ2-1; TCRdb reports TRBD1, a call that lacks DNA to check it against. The CDR3 totals 13 residues. In germline, CDR1 is SQVTM, CDR2 ANQGSEA. CDR3 residues: CSAATGLGNEQFF.

This chain uses TRBV25-1 with TRBJ2-3. The CDR3 covers 11 residues. Looked up from germline, CDR1 is MGHDK and CDR2 is SYGVNS. This chain's CDR3 is CASRNTDTQYF.

V gene TRBV5-1 combines with J gene TRBJ2-3; TCRdb lists TRBD1, though no DNA is available to test this call. The CDR3 is 14 amino acids. Per the germline V gene, CDR1 is SGHRS and CDR2 is YFSETQ. The CDR3 spells CASSMDRVPHTQYF. The variable domain in full, completed from reference TRBV5-1 and TRBJ2-3, reads KAGVTQTPRYLIKTRGQQVTLSCSPISGHRSVSWYQQTPGQGLQFLFEYFSETQRNKGNFPGRFSGRQFSNSRSEMNVSTLELGDSALYLCASSMDRVPHTQYFGPGTRLTVL.

The chain employs TRBV5-1 and TRBJ2-7; without DNA, the TCRdb call of TRBD2 cannot be checked. CDR1 and CDR2 (germline): SGHRS, YFSETQ. The CDR3 runs 15 residues. CDR3 region: CASSWTSGGAREQYF.

The chain employs TRBV20-1 and TRBJ2-1; TCRdb's D call of TRBD2 is untestable without DNA. Germline V gives CDR1 DFQATT, CDR2 SNEGSKA (reference sequence). CDR3 length: 14 amino acids. The CDR3 here is CSAGLAGDYNEQFF.

This chain links TRBV15 with TRBJ2-2; the TCRdb call, TRBD1, lacks DNA for checking. Germline V gives CDR1 LNHNV, CDR2 YYDKDF (reference sequence). The CDR3 runs 15 residues. The CDR3 here is CATSSRQEATGELFF. Full variable domain (rest looked up from reference TRBV15 and TRBJ2-2): DAMVIQNPRYQVTQFGKPVTLSCSQTLNHNVMYWYQQKSSQAPKLLFHYYDKDFNNEADTPDNFQSRRPNTSFCFLDIRSPGLGDTAMYLCATSSRQEATGELFFGEGSRLTVL.

The V gene is TRBV20-1, the J gene TRBJ2-4. This CDR3 comprises 16 residues. CDR1 and CDR2 (germline): DFQATT, SNEGSKA (reference sequence). CDR3 sequence: CSARDPTRAAKNIQYF.

This chain connects TRBV29-1 to TRBJ1-1. Germline values: CDR1 SQVTM, CDR2 ANQGSEA. The CDR3 covers 13 residues. The CDR3 protein is CSVGGGVGTEAFF.

The genes are TRBV2 and TRBJ2-3; TCRdb returns TRBD2, unconfirmable since there is no DNA. The CDR3 totals 14 residues. Germline-derived CDR1 and CDR2 are SNHLY and FYNNEI. The chain's CDR3 is CASALAGEADTQYF.

Here the CDR3 reads CASSPTGAAYEQYF. The J gene is TRBJ2-7, the V gene TRBV28; TCRdb's D gene call, TRBD1, goes unchecked for lack of DNA. The germline gives CDR1 MDHEN, CDR2 SYDVKM. This CDR3 is built from 14 residues.

By frequency, this clonotype is medium-sized. The chain carries TRBV4-3 and TRBJ2-7; TCRdb outputs TRBD2, but without DNA this stays unchecked. Per the germline V gene, CDR1 is LGHNA and CDR2 is YSLEER. This CDR3 is built from 16 residues. The CDR3 loop reads CASSQERGDSSYEQYF.

The V and J genes are TRBV6-4 and TRBJ2-1; TCRdb picks TRBD1, but there is no DNA to check that call. Germline values: CDR1 MRHNA, CDR2 SNTAGT. There are 16 residues in the CDR3. CDR3: CASSDWGGGSYNEQFF.

The chain joins TRBV28 to TRBJ2-7. Germline loops: CDR1 MDHEN, CDR2 SYDVKM. This CDR3 region has 13 residues. This chain's CDR3 is CASSPIFGVEQYF.

CDR3 loop: CASSPGTVENTIYF. The chain employs TRBV28 and TRBJ1-3; TCRdb picks TRBD1, but there is no DNA to check that call. Per the germline V gene, CDR1 is MDHEN and CDR2 is SYDVKM. This CDR3 comprises 14 residues.

The chain combines TRBV21-1 with TRBJ2-7; TCRdb reports TRBD1, a call that lacks DNA to check it against. TRBV21-1 is annotated as a pseudogene. The CDR3 sequence is 17 residues long. The CDR3 here is CASSKEGRTEPFYEQYF.

The chain uses TRBV12-3 or TRBV12-4 and TRBJ1-3. This CDR3 region has 12 residues. The CDR3 protein is CASSPPRNTIYF.

The chain recombines TRBV6-6 with TRBJ2-3; TCRdb gives TRBD2 as the D gene, but with no DNA this cannot be confirmed. Germline values: CDR1 MNHNY, CDR2 SVGAGI (reference sequence). The CDR3 is 17 amino acids. This CDR3 reads CASSYFGTTSGADTQYF.

V is TRBV29-1 and J is TRBJ2-7; checking the TCRdb D call of TRBD2 is not possible without DNA. The germline V gene has CDR1 SQVTM and CDR2 ANQGSEA. The CDR3 covers 17 residues. CDR3 protein: CSVLGVGPSHWGDEQYF.

The chain links TRBV7-8 to TRBJ2-7; TCRdb returns TRBD1, unconfirmable since there is no DNA. Germline assignment: CDR1 SGHVS and CDR2 FQNEAQ. The CDR3 has 18 residues. The CDR3 loop is CASSLFSVYGTRTYEQYF.

The V gene is TRBV28, the J gene TRBJ1-5; the TCRdb D gene call, TRBD1, has no DNA to confirm it. CDR1 is MDHEN and CDR2 is SYDVKM in the germline V gene. The CDR3 runs 14 residues. CDR3 sequence: CASSPRVSNQPQHF.

The chain joins TRBV4-1 to TRBJ1-2; lacking DNA, the TRBD1 call made by TCRdb goes unchecked. The CDR3 loop spans 14 amino acids. The germline CDR1 and CDR2 sequences are MGHRA and YSYEKL. The CDR3 protein is CASSQDTGVVGYTF.